These T cell receptor beta chains were read from a single sample in a study of breast tumors, draining lymph nodes, adjacent tissues. TCRdb recomputed calls from the multiplex PCR reads with MiXCR, one row per CDR3 protein. The sample has around 43,000 distinct CDR3 sequences, 20% to 25% seen once. Input material: breast tumor tissue. Every receptor here comes from a female donor with breast cancer. Some clones in this sample may be carry-over from other donors' samples. The CDR3 runs from the conserved cysteine through the conserved F or W. A D gene is named only where the DNA matches it firmly. Rows give clone size only sometimes, using once, few, many, or a class for an expanded clone.

size: many
J: TRBJ2-2
D: TRBD1
length: 15
V: TRBV28
DNA: TGTGCCAGCAGTTCCGGGACAGGGGGCACCGGGGAGCTGTTTTTT
CDR3: CASSSGTGGTGELFF

size: NA
J: TRBJ2-3
D: NA
length: 14
V: TRBV4-1
DNA: TGCGCCAGCAGCCCCGGGACTAGCACAGATACGCAGTATTTT
CDR3: CASSPGTSTDTQYF

size: many
J: TRBJ1-2
D: TRBD1
length: 14
V: TRBV6-4
DNA: TGTGCCACGCACCGGACAGGGAAGGAGTTTGGCTACACCTTC
CDR3: CATHRTGKEFGYTF

size: once
J: TRBJ1-3
D: NA
length: 16
V: TRBV15
DNA: TGTGCCACCAGCAGAGGTGGGGCTTCCTCTGGAAACACCATATATTTT
CDR3: CATSRGGASSGNTIYF

size: few
J: TRBJ2-1
D: NA
length: 16
V: TRBV7-9
DNA: TGTGCCAGCAGCTTAGCCGGGGGGCGATCCTACAATGAGCAGTTCTTC
CDR3: CASSLAGGRSYNEQFF

size: many
J: TRBJ1-5
D: NA
length: 14
V: TRBV6-1
DNA: TGTGCCAGCAGTGAGGCGACCGCCGGTTGGCCCCAGCATTTT
CDR3: CASSEATAGWPQHF

size: many
J: TRBJ2-1
D: TRBD2
length: 17
V: TRBV20-1
DNA: TGCAGTGCTAGAGTCTGGACTAGCGGGGGGGCCCGGGATGAGCAGTTCTTC
CDR3: CSARVWTSGGARDEQFF

size: many
J: TRBJ1-6
D: NA
length: 14
V: TRBV12-3/TRBV12-4
DNA: TGTGCCAGCAGATGGGGGCAGAATAATTCACCCCTCCACTTT
CDR3: CASRWGQNNSPLHF

size: NA
J: TRBJ2-7
D: TRBD1
length: 14
V: TRBV6-2/TRBV6-3
DNA: TGTGCCAGCAGAACCGGGACAGGGCCCTACGAGCAGTACTTC
CDR3: CASRTGTGPYEQYF

size: many
J: TRBJ2-7
D: NA
length: 15
V: TRBV6-2/TRBV6-3
DNA: TGTGCCAGCAGTCCCCGACTAGAAGGTTCCTACGAGCAGTACTTC
CDR3: CASSPRLEGSYEQYF

size: many
J: TRBJ2-7
D: NA
length: 14
V: TRBV5-1
DNA: TGCGCCAGCAGCTTGGTAGGTCCTACCTACGAGCAGTACTTC
CDR3: CASSLVGPTYEQYF

size: NA
J: TRBJ1-2
D: NA
length: 15
V: TRBV5-1
DNA: TGCGCCAGCAGCTTGGTAGGGGAAGGAGACTATGGCTACACCTTC
CDR3: CASSLVGEGDYGYTF

size: NA
J: TRBJ1-1
D: NA
length: 15
V: TRBV19
DNA: TGTGCCAGTAGTAGACGGACAGCCGCGGGGGCTGAAGCTTTCTTT
CDR3: CASSRRTAAGAEAFF

size: NA
J: TRBJ1-1
D: NA
length: 12
V: TRBV28
DNA: TGTGCCAGCAGTTTAAGGACAAGTGAAGCTTTCTTT
CDR3: CASSLRTSEAFF

size: many
J: TRBJ1-5
D: TRBD1
length: 15
V: TRBV20-1
DNA: TGCAGTGCTAGCGACGGGACAGTGGGAATTGAGGCCCAGCATTTT
CDR3: CSASDGTVGIEAQHF

size: many
J: TRBJ2-5
D: TRBD1
length: 14
V: TRBV24-1
DNA: TGTGCCACCAGTGGACAGGGTGTCCAAGAGACCCAGTACTTC
CDR3: CATSGQGVQETQYF

size: many
J: TRBJ2-7
D: TRBD1
length: 14
V: TRBV2
DNA: TGTGCCAGCAAGACCGGACAGGGGGTTTACGAGCAGTACTTC
CDR3: CASKTGQGVYEQYF

size: many
J: TRBJ2-7
D: NA
length: 12
V: TRBV7-9
DNA: TGTGCCAGCAGCTTGTCAGGGGACGAGCAGTACTTC
CDR3: CASSLSGDEQYF

size: NA
J: TRBJ2-5
D: TRBD1
length: 13
V: TRBV20-1
DNA: TGCAGTGCCCTTGACAGGGACCAAGAGACCCAGTACTTC
CDR3: CSALDRDQETQYF

size: few
J: TRBJ2-4
D: NA
length: 19
V: TRBV6-4
DNA: TGTGCCAGCAGTGTTCACTCCAGGGTAGGGGGAAGGGGCAAAAACATTCAGTACTTC
CDR3: CASSVHSRVGGRGKNIQYF

size: many
J: TRBJ2-5
D: NA
length: 16
V: TRBV7-9
DNA: TGTGCCAGCAGCCAGGGACCCTCGGGAGTTAAAGAGACCCAGTACTTC
CDR3: CASSQGPSGVKETQYF

size: many
J: TRBJ1-6
D: TRBD1
length: 18
V: TRBV18
DNA: TGTGCCAGCTCACCATTCATGGGACAGGGTTCCTATAATTCACCCCTCCACTTT
CDR3: CASSPFMGQGSYNSPLHF

size: many
J: TRBJ1-5
D: NA
length: 13
V: TRBV20-1
DNA: TGCAGTGCTAGGAGGACGGTGAATCAGCCCCAGCATTTT
CDR3: CSARRTVNQPQHF

size: NA
J: TRBJ2-1
D: TRBD2
length: 15
V: TRBV28
DNA: TGTGCCAGCACCCGACTAGCGGGAGACGACAATGAGCAGTTCTTC
CDR3: CASTRLAGDDNEQFF

size: NA
J: TRBJ2-1
D: NA
length: 17
V: TRBV28
DNA: TGTGCCAGCAGTTTGTCGGAGGGGCGGGTCTACTACAATGAGCAGTTCTTC
CDR3: CASSLSEGRVYYNEQFF

size: medium-sized
J: TRBJ1-2
D: NA
length: 16
V: TRBV15
DNA: TGTGCCACCAGCAGAGATCTCGTCGGGAAACGCGACGGCTACACCTTC
CDR3: CATSRDLVGKRDGYTF

size: many
J: TRBJ2-1
D: NA
length: 15
V: TRBV7-7
DNA: TGTGCTAGCAGCTACGGACCTGAAGCTTACAATGAGCAGTTCTTC
CDR3: CASSYGPEAYNEQFF

size: NA
J: TRBJ2-7
D: NA
length: 15
V: TRBV13
DNA: TGTGCCAGCAGCGTGGAGGGTAGAGCGGCCTACGAGCAGTACTTC
CDR3: CASSVEGRAAYEQYF

size: many
J: TRBJ1-3
D: NA
length: 14
V: TRBV20-1
DNA: TGCAGTGCTAGGGACGGGAGCTCTGGAAACACCATATATTTT
CDR3: CSARDGSSGNTIYF

size: medium-sized
J: TRBJ2-7
D: TRBD1
length: 14
V: TRBV7-8
DNA: TGTGCCAGCAGCTTTACGACAGGGGGCTACGAGCAGTACTTC
CDR3: CASSFTTGGYEQYF

size: NA
J: TRBJ1-6
D: NA
length: 13
V: TRBV3-1
DNA: TGTGCCAGCAGCCAACAGGGAGTATCACCCCTCCACTTT
CDR3: CASSQQGVSPLHF

size: few
J: TRBJ2-1
D: NA
length: 12
V: TRBV18
DNA: TGTGCCAGCTCACCAGGGGGGATTGAGCAGTTCTTC
CDR3: CASSPGGIEQFF

size: few
J: TRBJ1-6
D: TRBD1
length: 21
V: TRBV28
DNA: TGTGCCAGCAGTTTCAGACAGGGATCCCCTGGCTCCCCATTTTATAATTCACCCCTCCACTTT
CDR3: CASSFRQGSPGSPFYNSPLHF

size: many
J: TRBJ1-2
D: NA
length: 14
V: TRBV19
DNA: TGTGCCAGTAGGCCGCAAGGTCTAGGCTATGGCTACACCTTC
CDR3: CASRPQGLGYGYTF

size: many
J: TRBJ2-3
D: TRBD1
length: 15
V: TRBV10-3
DNA: TGTGCCATCAGGGACCCGGGACAGGGTGCAGATACGCAGTATTTT
CDR3: CAIRDPGQGADTQYF

size: many
J: TRBJ2-1
D: NA
length: 13
V: TRBV20-1
DNA: TGCAGTGTCGATGTTGCCTTGTACAATGAGCAGTTCTTC
CDR3: CSVDVALYNEQFF

size: many
J: TRBJ2-1
D: TRBD2
length: 18
V: TRBV19
DNA: TGTGCCAGTAGTATAGATGAACAGAGCGGGGGGGCCCAAAATGAGCAGTTCTTC
CDR3: CASSIDEQSGGAQNEQFF

size: NA
J: TRBJ2-7
D: TRBD1
length: 12
V: TRBV30
DNA: TGTGCCTGGGGGACAGGTCCCTACGAGCAGTACTTC
CDR3: CAWGTGPYEQYF

size: many
J: TRBJ2-1
D: TRBD1
length: 16
V: TRBV7-3
DNA: TGTGCCAGCAGCAACAGGGACAGGGGGTCCGGCAATGAGCAGTTCTTC
CDR3: CASSNRDRGSGNEQFF

size: many
J: TRBJ1-6
D: NA
length: 13
V: TRBV30
DNA: TGTGCCTGGAATCGAGGGCCAAATTCACCCCTCCACTTT
CDR3: CAWNRGPNSPLHF

size: many
J: TRBJ1-2
D: NA
length: 15
V: TRBV29-1
DNA: TGCAGCGTTGATTCATCGGGGGGGCGTTACTATGGCTACACCTTC
CDR3: CSVDSSGGRYYGYTF